This T cell receptor (beta chain) was captured in a study of technical replicates of blood from several donors. Sequencing used immunoSEQ multiplex PCR; TCRdb keeps in-frame clones, though not all of them. The sample records about 88,000 clones, just under 95% being singletons. V dropped 10 bases and J dropped 4 bases, with 17 bases sitting between them. CDR1 and CDR2 from the germline V gene are SNHLY and FYNNEI. There are 14 residues in the CDR3. Specimen: T cells isolated from PBMCs. V and J are TRBV2 and TRBJ2-1; maybe TRBD2 (6 bases). This TCR was sampled from a human donor in good health. The CDR3 protein is CATTWDFSYNEQFF. In nucleotides, the CDR3 is TGTGCCACAACCTGGGACTTCTCTTACAATGAGCAGTTCTTC.